One and the same sample provided the 31 T cell receptor beta chains below, sequenced in a study of long-term antiretroviral therapy in people with HIV. A v3.0 immunoSEQ assay was performed at survey level. Only in-frame clones appear in the TCRdb table, and some are missing; sequencing was by immunoSEQ multiplex PCR. This table has approximately 17,000 clones, about 84% appearing once. The sequencing here drew on unsorted PBMCs, taken roughly 1.2 years before starting antiretroviral therapy. The source of these receptors is a man in his thirties or forties with HIV.

The V and J genes are TRBV11-3 and TRBJ1-1, with D possibly being TRBD1 (5 bases). The ends were cut back, 5 bases at V and 7 bases at J, with 20 bases in the middle. The CDR3 has 15 residues. Per germline, CDR1 SGHNT and CDR2 YENEEA. The CDR3, as DNA: TGTGCCAGCAGCCCCGGGCCGACCTCTGGGGGTGAAGCTTTCTTT. Amino acids: CASSPGPTSGGEAFF.

This clone came up a few times. The rearrangement links TRBV13 to TRBJ1-6; D not certain. Germline values: CDR1 PRHDT, CDR2 FYEKMQ (reference sequence). V shed 1 base and J shed 7 bases, with 8 bases lying between them. The CDR3 has 14 residues. The CDR3 reads CASSLAKRNSPLHF. CDR3 nucleotide sequence: TGTGCCAGCAGCTTAGCTAAGAGGAATTCACCCCTCCACTTT.

The chain recombines TRBV6-5 with TRBJ1-2; D possibly corresponds to TRBD1 (6 bases). In germline, CDR1 is MNHEY, CDR2 SVGAGI. This CDR3 has 13 amino acids. Trimming shortened V by 5 bases and J by 0 bases, and 7 bases separated the two germline ends. As DNA, the CDR3 is TGTGCCAGCAGTGCAGGGGCTAACTATGGCTACACCTTC. Its translation is CASSAGANYGYTF.

The chain employs TRBV14 and TRBJ1-3, with a possible D match to TRBD1 (5 bases). CDR1 SGHDN and CDR2 FVKESK come from the germline V gene. The CDR3 totals 15 residues. V shed 0 bases and J shed 3 bases, with 9 bases lying between them. CDR3 in DNA: TGTGCCAGCAGCCAAGATGGGACGGTTGGAAACACCATATATTTT. Translation gives CASSQDGTVGNTIYF.

This clone has just one count. The chain uses TRBV10-3 and TRBJ1-3; D unclear. V was trimmed by 0 bases and J by 0 bases, leaving 9 bases between them. The CDR3 has 16 residues. Germline V gene sequence: CDR1 ENHRY, CDR2 SYGVKD. CDR3 sequence: CAISESISTSGNTIYF. The CDR3, as DNA: TGTGCCATCAGTGAGTCGATATCGACCTCTGGAAACACCATATATTTT.

The rearrangement joins TRBV19 to TRBJ2-1; D may match TRBD1 or TRBD2 (6 bases each). Germline assignment: CDR1 LNHDA and CDR2 SQIVND (reference sequence). Trimming removed 5 bases at V and 9 bases at J, with 23 bases between. The CDR3 contains 16 residues. The CDR3 region has the DNA TGTGCCAGTAGTGGGCGGGACACCTATACAAGGGGTGAGCAGTTCTTC. Amino acid sequence: CASSGRDTYTRGEQFF. The whole variable domain, filled in from reference TRBV19 and TRBJ2-1, reads DGGITQSPKYLFRKEGQNVTLSCEQNLNHDAMYWYRQDPGQGLRLIYYSQIVNDFQKGDIAEGYSVSREKKESFPLTVTSAQKNPTAFYLCASSGRDTYTRGEQFFGPGTRLTVL.

The J gene is TRBJ2-3, the V gene TRBV9, with 15 bases identical to TRBD2. Unmatched junction bases numbered 4, after V lost 0 bases and J lost 5 bases. The CDR3 is 17 amino acids. Germline V lookup: CDR1 SGDLS, CDR2 YYNGEE. The CDR3 region is CASSVVGLAGGRDTQYF. The CDR3, as DNA: TGTGCCAGCAGCGTAGTGGGACTAGCGGGGGGTAGAGATACGCAGTATTTT.

In DNA, the CDR3 is TGTGCCACCAGCATAGACAGGGCGATTAATGAAAAACTGTTTTTT. Translating it yields CATSIDRAINEKLFF. The chain joins TRBV15 to TRBJ1-4, with 7 bases that match TRBD1. J lost 4 bases, V lost 4 bases, and 6 bases had no gene match. Germline CDR1 reads LNHNV; CDR2 reads YYDKDF (reference sequence). The CDR3 contains 15 residues. The whole variable domain, filled in from reference TRBV15 and TRBJ1-4, reads DAMVIQNPRYQVTQFGKPVTLSCSQTLNHNVMYWYQQKSSQAPKLLFHYYDKDFNNEADTPDNFQSRRPNTSFCFLDIRSPGLGDTAMYLCATSIDRAINEKLFFGSGTQLSVL.

The genes are TRBV5-1 and TRBJ1-1; tentative D call: TRBD1 (6 bases). Trimming took off 4 bases at V and 1 base at J, with 14 bases between the two ends. The CDR3 sequence is 15 residues long. Germline lookup yields CDR1 SGHRS and CDR2 YFSETQ. CDR3 coding DNA: TGCGCCAGCAGCCCTACAGGGAGTGGGAACACTGAAGCTTTCTTT. Translating gives CASSPTGSGNTEAFF.

V is TRBV4-3 and J is TRBJ1-5; the D gene is possibly TRBD1 (6 bases). Trimming stripped 0 bases from V and 1 base from J, with 10 bases between. The V gene's germline CDR1 is LGHNA and CDR2 YSLEER. The CDR3 length is 16 residues. In DNA, the CDR3 is TGCGCCAGCAGCCAAGATACAGGGATAAGCAATCAGCCCCAGCATTTT. It codes for CASSQDTGISNQPQHF.

The genes are TRBV6-1 and TRBJ2-3; D may correspond to TRBD1 or TRBD2 (5 bases each). Between the trimmed V and J ends, which lost 2 bases and 7 bases, there was a span of 10 bases. The CDR3 covers 13 residues. Looked up from germline, CDR1 is MNHNS and CDR2 is SASEGT. The CDR3 coding sequence is TGTGCCAGCAGTGAAATGATGGGACATACGCAGTATTTT. This translates into CASSEMMGHTQYF.

This clone has a handful of counts. V is TRBV9 and J is TRBJ2-7; TRBD1 matches at 7 bases. The CDR3 runs to 15 residues. Losses at the gene ends were 3 bases for V and 2 bases for J; bases not matched to a gene: 8. Germline V CDR1 and CDR2: SGDLS, YYNGEE. The CDR3 nucleotides read TGTGCCAGCAGCGCCCACAGGGGATCTACCTACGAGCAGTACTTC. Translation: CASSAHRGSTYEQYF. The full variable domain, in which reference TRBV9 and TRBJ2-7 provide the parts outside the CDR3, is DSGVTQTPKHLITATGQRVTLRCSPRSGDLSVYWYQQSLDQGLQFLIQYYNGEERAKGNILERFSAQQFPDLHSELNLSSLELGDSALYFCASSAHRGSTYEQYFGPGTRLTVT.

This clone was detected once. The rearrangement joins TRBV5-4 to TRBJ1-2, with TRBD1 as a possible D gene (5 bases). CDR3 length: 15 amino acids. Per the germline V gene, CDR1 is SGHNT and CDR2 is YYREEE (reference sequence). The germline V and J ends were trimmed by 4 bases and 0 bases, with 13 bases remaining between them. Written as DNA, the CDR3 is TGTGCCAGCAGCCCTCAGGCAGGGACTAACTATGGCTACACCTTC. The encoded protein is CASSPQAGTNYGYTF.

The gene calls are TRBV7-9 and TRBJ2-3; D perhaps matches TRBD2 (7 bases). This CDR3 region has 15 residues. V was cut by 6 bases and J by 5 bases, with 18 bases left in between. CDR1 is SEHNR and CDR2 is FQNEAQ in the germline V gene (reference sequence). CDR3 bases: TGTGCCAGCAGTCCCCCGGGGGGCGGACGAGATACGCAGTATTTT. Protein: CASSPPGGGRDTQYF.

In DNA form, the CDR3 reads TGTGCCAGCAGCTCTCCAGGTCCGAACACTGAAGCTTTCTTT. Encoded protein: CASSSPGPNTEAFF. The chain couples TRBV7-2 to TRBJ1-1; no clear D. Germline V gives CDR1 SGHTA, CDR2 FQGNSA. The CDR3 is 14 amino acids. V lost 4 bases and J 1 base, leaving 10 bases between the germline ends.

The chain recombines TRBV7-9 with TRBJ1-1; TRBD1 agrees at 8 bases. The germline V gene encodes CDR1 SEHNR and CDR2 FQNEAQ (reference sequence). The CDR3 is 15 amino acids. V shed 4 bases and J 1 base; nucleotides not matched to a gene: 5. The CDR3 bases are TGTGCCAGCAGCTCGTTCGACAGGGGGAACACTGAAGCTTTCTTT. Protein sequence: CASSSFDRGNTEAFF. The full variable domain, rest sourced from reference TRBV7-9 and TRBJ1-1, is DTGVSQNPRHKITKRGQNVTFRCDPISEHNRLYWYRQTLGQGPEFLTYFQNEAQLEKSRLLSDRFSAERPKGSFSTLEIQRTEQGDSAMYLCASSSFDRGNTEAFFGQGTRLTVV.

The chain is built from TRBV29-1 and TRBJ2-2; the match to TRBD2 covers 10 bases. This CDR3 has 15 amino acids. Germline lookup yields CDR1 SQVTM and CDR2 ANQGSEA. The J segment lost 4 bases and the V segment lost 4 bases, leaving 6 bases of the junction unmatched. CDR3 protein: CSVATSGDSTGELFF. CDR3 coding DNA: TGCAGCGTTGCCACTAGCGGGGATAGCACCGGGGAGCTGTTTTTT.

This sequence joins TRBV23-1 and TRBJ1-5, with D hard to call. TRBV23-1 is assigned to the ORF class and has an uncertain function. This CDR3 has 16 amino acids. V was clipped by 2 bases and J by 0 bases, with 11 bases between them. CDR3 DNA: TGCGCCAGCAGTCAAGGAGGGCGGTATAGCAATCAGCCCCAGCATTTT. This translates into CASSQGGRYSNQPQHF.

This clone is a singleton in its sample. V and J are TRBV7-9 and TRBJ2-3; 12 bases fit TRBD2. The CDR3 runs to 15 residues. CDR1 SEHNR and CDR2 FQNEAQ come from the germline V gene (reference sequence). J gave up 4 bases and V 5 bases, and 4 bases lay outside the gene matches. The CDR3 nucleotides are TGTGCCAGCAGCCAACTAGCGGGGGGAGCAGATACGCAGTATTTT. Translated: CASSQLAGGADTQYF.

J is TRBJ2-1 and V is TRBV11-3, with D perhaps TRBD1 or TRBD2 (6 bases each). The CDR3 is made up of 16 amino acids. Trimming took 3 bases from V and 7 from J, leaving 19 bases between them. The germline CDR1 and CDR2 sequences are SGHNT and YENEEA. This CDR3 is CASSFAGQNAGNEQFF. Written as DNA, the CDR3 is TGTGCCAGCAGCTTCGCGGGACAAAACGCTGGGAATGAGCAGTTCTTC.

The rearrangement joins TRBV9 to TRBJ1-1, with 7 positions matching TRBD1. The CDR3 is 20 amino acids. Unmatched junction bases numbered 17, after V lost 0 bases and J lost 0 bases. The germline gives CDR1 SGDLS, CDR2 YYNGEE. CDR3 nucleotide sequence: TGTGCCAGCAGCGTAGGCCCTTCTACAGGGGCGGGGGCGGTGAACACTGAAGCTTTCTTT. This translates into CASSVGPSTGAGAVNTEAFF. Complete variable domain (other parts from reference TRBV9 and TRBJ1-1): DSGVTQTPKHLITATGQRVTLRCSPRSGDLSVYWYQQSLDQGLQFLIQYYNGEERAKGNILERFSAQQFPDLHSELNLSSLELGDSALYFCASSVGPSTGAGAVNTEAFFGQGTRLTVV.

V gene TRBV6-6 combines with J gene TRBJ1-4; 10 nucleotides line up with TRBD1. Germline V CDR1 and CDR2: MNHNY, SVGAGI (reference sequence). The V and J ends lost 10 bases and 1 base, in that order; junction bases with no gene match: 9. The CDR3 has 16 residues. This CDR3 is CATRTGGLITNEKLFF. CDR3 nucleotides: TGTGCCACCCGGACAGGGGGTTTAATAACTAATGAAAAACTGTTTTTT.

The V gene is TRBV28, the J gene TRBJ2-1, with 11 bases that match TRBD2. V shed 6 bases and J 3 bases; nucleotides not matched to a gene: 7. The CDR3 is made up of 16 amino acids. Looked up from germline, CDR1 is MDHEN and CDR2 is SYDVKM. CDR3 in amino acids: CASRLGTSGHYNEQFF. The CDR3 DNA reads TGTGCCAGCAGACTCGGGACTAGCGGTCACTACAATGAGCAGTTCTTC.

The chain uses TRBV30 and TRBJ2-5, with D possibly TRBD2 on 7 matching bases. There are 12 residues in the CDR3. V dropped 2 bases and J dropped 4 bases, with 8 bases sitting between them. The germline V gene encodes CDR1 GTSNPN and CDR2 SVGIG (reference sequence). The CDR3 reads CAWSRGGETQYF. As DNA, the CDR3 is TGTGCCTGGAGTAGGGGGGGAGAGACCCAGTACTTC. The whole variable domain, remainder taken from reference TRBV30 and TRBJ2-5, is SQTIHQWPATLVQPVGSPLSLECTVEGTSNPNLYWYRQAAGRGLQLLFYSVGIGQISSEVPQNLSASRPQDRQFILSSKKLLLSDSGFYLCAWSRGGETQYFGPGTRLLVL.

In this sample, this clone turned up once. This sequence joins TRBV7-3 and TRBJ1-2; D gene ambiguous. The V and J ends lost 5 bases and 4 bases respectively, with 11 bases between them. The CDR3 sequence is 13 residues long. Germline V CDR1 and CDR2: SGHTA, FQGTGA. For the CDR3, the DNA is TGTGCCAGCAGCCCGGGCTCCGTCTATGGCTACACCTTC. Its protein is CASSPGSVYGYTF.

The chain has TRBV30 and TRBJ1-5; D might be TRBD1 (5 bases). The CDR3 loop spans 16 amino acids. The germline gives CDR1 GTSNPN, CDR2 SVGIG (reference sequence). Trimming pared 4 bases from V and 7 bases from J, leaving 23 bases between. The DNA for the CDR3 is TGTGCCTGGAACCCCCGCGACAGCCGCTCTAGCCAGCCCCAGCATTTT. It translates to CAWNPRDSRSSQPQHF. Using reference TRBV30 and TRBJ1-5 for the parts outside the CDR3, the full variable domain is SQTIHQWPATLVQPVGSPLSLECTVEGTSNPNLYWYRQAAGRGLQLLFYSVGIGQISSEVPQNLSASRPQDRQFILSSKKLLLSDSGFYLCAWNPRDSRSSQPQHFGDGTRLSIL.

The chain links TRBV19 to TRBJ1-1, with unresolved D. Germline CDR1 and CDR2: LNHDA and SQIVND (reference sequence). The V end lost 5 bases, the J end lost 0 bases, and 22 bases lay between the germline ends. The CDR3 totals 18 residues. As DNA, the CDR3 is TGTGCCAGTAGTGCACGGACCCCCGGTGAGGTGATGAACACTGAAGCTTTCTTT. It yields the protein CASSARTPGEVMNTEAFF.

By its share, this clone is large. The V call is TRBV5-4, the J call TRBJ2-1; 9 bases line up with TRBD1. Germline loops: CDR1 SGHNT, CDR2 YYREEE (reference sequence). The CDR3 is 12 residues long. V shed 2 bases, J shed 16 bases, and the junction held 7 bases outside the gene matches. The chain's CDR3 is CASSFPGQGQFF. CDR3 coding DNA: TGTGCCAGCAGCTTCCCGGGACAGGGACAATTCTTC.

This chain uses TRBV30 with TRBJ1-3, with 9 bases aligning to TRBD1. Germline V gene lookup returns CDR1 GTSNPN and CDR2 SVGIG (reference sequence). CDR3 length: 16 amino acids. Unmatched junction bases numbered 6, after V lost 2 bases and J lost 1 base. The CDR3 region is CAWSRDRVPSGNTIYF. The CDR3 bases are TGTGCCTGGAGTCGGGACAGGGTTCCATCTGGAAACACCATATATTTT.

This chain uses TRBV18 with TRBJ2-2; a possible D gene is TRBD1 (6 bases). V lost 4 bases and J lost 3, with 12 bases in between. This CDR3 has 15 residues. Germline V gene data show CDR1 as KGHSH and CDR2 as LQKENI. CDR3 bases: TGTGCCAGCTCACTCCAGGGGACGGACACCGGGGAGCTGTTTTTT. Amino acid sequence: CASSLQGTDTGELFF.

The CDR3 is CASSSGRGGPNIQYF. Here the CDR3 DNA reads TGTGCCAGCAGCTCGGGTAGGGGGGGCCCGAACATTCAGTACTTC. The chain carries TRBV7-2 and TRBJ2-4; TRBD2 might be the D (7 bases). This CDR3 is built from 15 residues. Between the trimmed V and J ends, which lost 4 bases and 7 bases, there was a span of 17 bases. The germline CDR1 and CDR2 sequences are SGHTA and FQGNSA.